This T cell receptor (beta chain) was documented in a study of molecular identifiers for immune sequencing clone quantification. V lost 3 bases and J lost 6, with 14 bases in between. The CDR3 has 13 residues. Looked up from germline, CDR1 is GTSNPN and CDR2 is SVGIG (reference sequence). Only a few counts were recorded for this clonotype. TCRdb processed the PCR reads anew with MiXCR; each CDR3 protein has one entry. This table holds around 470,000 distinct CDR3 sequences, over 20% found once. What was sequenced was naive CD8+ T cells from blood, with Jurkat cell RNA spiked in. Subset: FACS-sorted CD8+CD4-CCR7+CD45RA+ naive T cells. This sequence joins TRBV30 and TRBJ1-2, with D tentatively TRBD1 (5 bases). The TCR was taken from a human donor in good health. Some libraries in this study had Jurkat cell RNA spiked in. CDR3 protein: CAWSFGTRDGYTF. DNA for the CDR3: TGTGCCTGGAGCTTCGGGACCAGGGATGGCTACACCTTC.